The 19 T cell receptor beta chains presented below share a single source sample, sequenced in a study of OX40 agonist ivuxolimab in advanced cancers. This table comes from immunoSEQ multiplex PCR, and its TCRdb copy is limited to in-frame clones, with some not included. The sample consists of approximately 86,000 clones, roughly 93% of them appearing once. This sample comprised CD4+ or CD8+ T cells sorted from blood, obtained in a trial of the OX40 agonist ivuxolimab. Every receptor here comes from an adult with an advanced solid tumor such as melanoma, head and neck, liver or kidney cancer.

The chain joins TRBV10-2 to TRBJ2-3; D uncertain. Germline loops: CDR1 WSHSY, CDR2 SAAADI. CDR3 size: 16 residues. V lost 0 bases and J lost 5, with 15 bases in between. DNA for the CDR3: TGCGCCAGCAGTGAGTCGCTGGCGGCGCCAGGAGATACGCAGTATTTT. Translated: CASSESLAAPGDTQYF.

The chain combines TRBV11-2 with TRBJ2-2; 9 bases are a match to TRBD1. This CDR3 region has 16 residues. CDR1 is SGHAT, CDR2 FQNNGV, per germline. The trim removed 3 bases at V and 6 bases at J, leaving 8 bases unmatched. CDR3 bases: TGTGCCAGCAGCTTCTCTTACAGGGGGCAGGCCGGGGAGCTGTTTTTT. It specifies CASSFSYRGQAGELFF.

The V gene is TRBV28, the J gene TRBJ2-3, with 11 bases matching TRBD2. This CDR3 has 21 residues. Trimming removed 8 bases from V and 2 bases from J; junction bases left unmatched: 24. Germline lookup yields CDR1 MDHEN and CDR2 SYDVKM. The CDR3 coding sequence is TGTGCCAGCCCACCCGTGGTACCGGGACTAGCGGCCTCGCCCCACACAGATACGCAGTATTTT. Amino acid sequence: CASPPVVPGLAASPHTDTQYF.

The V and J genes are TRBV29-1 and TRBJ2-1; D call uncertain. Trimming cost V 3 bases and J 10 bases, with 10 bases left between them. The CDR3 has 11 residues. Germline CDR1 reads SQVTM; CDR2 reads ANQGSEA. The CDR3 is CSVDRFREQFF. Written as DNA, the CDR3 is TGCAGCGTTGACAGGTTTCGCGAGCAGTTCTTC.

The V call is TRBV6-1, the J call TRBJ2-7; maybe TRBD1 (6 bases). Trimming removed 7 bases at V and 5 bases at J, with 12 bases between. This CDR3 is built from 12 residues. Germline loops: CDR1 MNHNS, CDR2 SASEGT. The CDR3 DNA follows: TGTGCCAGCAATCACAGGGTAAACGAGCAGTACTTC. Translated: CASNHRVNEQYF.

The rearrangement joins TRBV28 to TRBJ1-2, with unresolved D. Trimming removed 6 bases at V and 3 bases at J, with 20 bases between. This CDR3 contains 16 residues. The germline CDR1 and CDR2 sequences are MDHEN and SYDVKM. The CDR3 region has the DNA TGTGCCAGCAGCCGACCCGACGGACTGGATCACTATGGCTACACCTTC. This gives the protein CASSRPDGLDHYGYTF.

V gene TRBV6-5 combines with J gene TRBJ2-5; no firm D call. V was trimmed by 4 bases and J by 5 bases, leaving 11 bases between them. The CDR3 is 13 residues long. Germline V gives CDR1 MNHEY, CDR2 SVGAGI. Here the CDR3 DNA reads TGTGCCAGCAGTTTACTCTCTGCCGAGACCCAGTACTTC. Its translation: CASSLLSAETQYF.

The V gene is TRBV25-1, the J gene TRBJ1-1, with 7 bases lining up with TRBD1. CDR3 length: 13 residues. Unmatched junction bases numbered 6, after V lost 6 bases and J lost 5 bases. Germline V gene lookup returns CDR1 MGHDK and CDR2 SYGVNS. CDR3 amino acids: CASSPGQDTEAFF. The CDR3 DNA sequence: TGTGCCAGCAGCCCCGGACAGGATACTGAAGCTTTCTTT.

The chain joins TRBV11-1 to TRBJ2-1; the D gene could be TRBD1 or TRBD2 (5 bases each). The CDR3 extends over 14 amino acids. The V and J ends lost 3 bases and 8 bases respectively, with 14 bases between them. Germline CDR1 reads SGHAT; CDR2 reads FQDESV (reference sequence). The CDR3 loop reads CASSFGANWDEQFF. For the CDR3, the DNA is TGTGCCAGCAGCTTCGGGGCTAATTGGGATGAGCAGTTCTTC.

The rearrangement uses TRBV19 and TRBJ2-7; 10 nucleotides align to TRBD2. Germline loops: CDR1 LNHDA, CDR2 SQIVND (reference sequence). V gave up 5 bases and J gave up 2 bases; unmatched junction bases: 9. This CDR3 has 16 residues. CDR3: CASSLAGTSVTYEQYF. DNA of the CDR3: TGTGCCAGTAGTCTCGCCGGGACTAGCGTTACCTACGAGCAGTACTTC.

This chain joins TRBV7-9 and TRBJ2-3, with D perhaps TRBD1 or TRBD2 (5 bases each). The CDR3 has 15 amino acids. CDR1 and CDR2 (germline): SEHNR, FQNEAQ (reference sequence). V lost 5 bases and J lost 2, with 14 bases in between. The chain's CDR3 is CASSLRTGTTDTQYF. The CDR3 DNA is TGTGCCAGCAGCCTACGAACCGGGACCACAGATACGCAGTATTTT.

The CDR3 reads CASSFRGAEQYF. Written as DNA, the CDR3 is TGTGCCAGCAGTTTTAGGGGGGCCGAGCAGTACTTC. The chain is built from TRBV27 and TRBJ2-7; the D call may be TRBD1 or TRBD2 (6 bases each). The germline gives CDR1 MNHEY, CDR2 SMNVEV (reference sequence). Trimming took off 3 bases at V and 6 bases at J, with 9 bases between the two ends. This CDR3 has 12 residues.

This chain uses TRBV6-1 with TRBJ2-4, with 7 bases lining up with TRBD1. The CDR3 is 12 residues long. J gave up 3 bases and V 10 bases, and 3 bases lay outside the gene matches. Germline V gives CDR1 MNHNS, CDR2 SASEGT. The CDR3: CATRDSKNIQYF. CDR3 nucleotide sequence: TGTGCCACAAGGGACAGCAAAAACATTCAGTACTTC.

This clone was seen once. This chain links TRBV7-2 with TRBJ1-1, with 7 bases matching TRBD1. With V trimmed by 5 bases and J by 1 base, 10 bases remained unmatched. This CDR3 region has 16 residues. Germline assignment: CDR1 SGHTA and CDR2 FQGNSA. The CDR3 loop reads CASSVSGTARNTEAFF. The CDR3 nucleotides are TGTGCCAGCAGCGTTAGTGGGACAGCAAGGAACACTGAAGCTTTCTTT.

V and J are TRBV6-1 and TRBJ2-3; TRBD2 aligns across 12 bases. Germline V gene lookup returns CDR1 MNHNS and CDR2 SASEGT. J was trimmed by 2 bases and V by 0 bases; bases with no gene match: 12. The CDR3 loop spans 20 amino acids. The CDR3 DNA follows: TGTGCCAGCAGTGAAGCGCGCCGACTAGCGGGAGCCGTATCCACAGATACGCAGTATTTT. It is translated as CASSEARRLAGAVSTDTQYF.

The chain carries TRBV5-5 and TRBJ2-5; TRBD2 matches at 10 bases. From germline, CDR1 is SGHKS and CDR2 YYEKEE (reference sequence). The V segment lost 4 bases and the J segment 2 bases; nucleotides outside the gene matches: 5. The CDR3 sequence is 15 residues long. The CDR3 DNA reads TGTGCCAGCAGCCTGGGACTAGCGCATCAAGAGACCCAGTACTTC. Amino acids: CASSLGLAHQETQYF.

The chain is built from TRBV4-3 and TRBJ2-3, with 14 nucleotides matching TRBD2. This CDR3 is 15 amino acids long. Germline V gene sequence: CDR1 LGHNA, CDR2 YSLEER. With V trimmed by 4 bases and J by 9 bases, 6 bases remained unmatched. CDR3 DNA sequence: TGCGCCAGCAGCCTGGGACTAGCGGGAGTAGGAACGCAGTATTTT. Amino acid sequence: CASSLGLAGVGTQYF.

The chain carries TRBV19 and TRBJ2-5, with D maybe TRBD1 (5 bases). The V gene lost 6 bases and the J gene lost 1 base, with 6 bases spanning the gap. This CDR3 comprises 12 residues. Germline V gene lookup returns CDR1 LNHDA and CDR2 SQIVND (reference sequence). For the CDR3, the DNA is TGTGCCAGTAGCACAGGCCAAGAGACCCAGTACTTC. Protein sequence: CASSTGQETQYF.

V is TRBV18 and J is TRBJ2-4, with D maybe TRBD1 (6 bases). From germline, CDR1 is KGHSH and CDR2 LQKENI. This CDR3 has 15 amino acids. V lost 8 bases, J lost 0 bases, and 14 bases lay in between. CDR3 nucleotide sequence: TGTGCCAGCGCTACGGGACAACTAGCCAAAAACATTCAGTACTTC. Protein: CASATGQLAKNIQYF.